A single sample gave rise to the 6 T cell receptor beta chains below, sequenced in a study of technical replicates of blood from several donors. Method: immunoSEQ multiplex PCR; TCRdb's copy keeps in-frame clones and lacks some. In the table there are almost 85,000 clones, 97% of which are singletons. The specimen was T cells isolated from PBMCs. The receptors derive from a human donor in good health.

CDR3 in amino acids: CASSTGLAGGGTGELFF. The CDR3 DNA reads as TGCGCCAGCAGCACCGGACTAGCGGGAGGGGGCACCGGGGAGCTGTTTTTT. The chain combines TRBV5-1 with TRBJ2-2, with 15 bases matching TRBD2. The CDR3 runs 17 residues. After removal of 4 bases from V and 4 bases from J, the junction contained 5 bases not matched to a gene. Looked up from germline, CDR1 is SGHRS and CDR2 is YFSETQ.

This chain links TRBV5-1 with TRBJ2-3, with TRBD1 matching over 8 bases. The CDR3 is 15 residues long. Germline CDR1 reads SGHRS; CDR2 reads YFSETQ. J was trimmed by 3 bases and V by 4 bases; bases with no gene match: 7. In DNA form, the CDR3 reads TGCGCCAGCAGCACGACAGGGGACGGAACAGATACGCAGTATTTT. Protein sequence: CASSTTGDGTDTQYF.

The V and J genes are TRBV5-1 and TRBJ1-4, with 11 bases aligning to TRBD1. Germline CDR1 SGHRS, CDR2 YFSETQ. V lost 3 bases, J lost 7 bases, and 5 bases stayed unmatched. This CDR3 comprises 15 residues. The DNA for the CDR3 is TGCGCCAGCAGCTCCCCGGGACAGGGGGTTGAAAAACTGTTTTTT. Encoded protein: CASSSPGQGVEKLFF.

In this sample, this clone turned up once. The V call is TRBV4-1, the J call TRBJ2-7, with 8 bases aligning to TRBD1. Germline V lookup: CDR1 MGHRA, CDR2 YSYEKL. Trimming cost V 2 bases and J 3 bases; bases outside gene matches: 6. This CDR3 is built from 15 residues. The CDR3 sequence is CASSQTRDRIYEQYF. The CDR3 DNA is TGCGCCAGCAGCCAAACCCGGGACAGGATCTACGAGCAGTACTTC.

V is TRBV14 and J is TRBJ1-4; 8 nucleotides align to TRBD1. Trimming at V came to 4 bases and at J to 5 bases, leaving 9 bases not matched to a gene. CDR3 length equals 16 residues. Germline loops: CDR1 SGHDN, CDR2 FVKESK. The CDR3 nucleotides are TGTGCCAGCAGCCTACCCCCCGGGACAGGCAATGAAAAACTGTTTTTT. It yields the protein CASSLPPGTGNEKLFF.

J is TRBJ2-7 and V is TRBV10-1; 7 bases fit TRBD2. The germline V gene has CDR1 WNHNN and CDR2 SYGVQD (reference sequence). V lost 0 bases to trimming and J lost 4 bases; unmatched junction nucleotides: 12. The CDR3 spans 17 residues. The CDR3 sequence is CASSESLAGGSMYEQYF. In nucleotides, the CDR3 is TGCGCCAGCAGTGAGTCCTTAGCTGGCGGGAGTATGTACGAGCAGTACTTC.